This TCR beta chain was obtained from a study of blood T cell repertoires in COVID-19. Study background: The United States, Italy and Spain were the sources of the acute and convalescent COVID-19 samples. T cells, B-cell-depleted T cells, or PBMCs provided the cDNA or gDNA that served as material.

Original analysis: Amplification of reference gene primers was used by the study to estimate nucleated cell counts. The table came from immunoSEQ multiplex PCR; TCRdb's copy has only in-frame clones and leaves some out. The DNA was the basis for D and trimming; V, J and clone size are from that table. The profile shows 300,000 to 350,000 clones, about nine tenths of them singletons. Seattle patient enrollment occurred during active infection, with longitudinal follow-up thereafter. This clone was detected once. The germline V gene encodes CDR1 SQVTM and CDR2 ANQGSEA. The trim removed 7 bases at V and 5 bases at J, leaving 12 bases unmatched. CDR3 size: 14 residues.

This sequence originates from a woman aged 25 to 39 with COVID-19, enrolled during active disease. The material sequenced was peripheral blood. This chain links TRBV29-1 with TRBJ2-3, with 7 nucleotides matching TRBD2. The CDR3, as DNA: TGCAGCGGAAAAACTCTGCGGGAGATAGATACGCAGTATTTT. Translating it yields CSGKTLREIDTQYF.